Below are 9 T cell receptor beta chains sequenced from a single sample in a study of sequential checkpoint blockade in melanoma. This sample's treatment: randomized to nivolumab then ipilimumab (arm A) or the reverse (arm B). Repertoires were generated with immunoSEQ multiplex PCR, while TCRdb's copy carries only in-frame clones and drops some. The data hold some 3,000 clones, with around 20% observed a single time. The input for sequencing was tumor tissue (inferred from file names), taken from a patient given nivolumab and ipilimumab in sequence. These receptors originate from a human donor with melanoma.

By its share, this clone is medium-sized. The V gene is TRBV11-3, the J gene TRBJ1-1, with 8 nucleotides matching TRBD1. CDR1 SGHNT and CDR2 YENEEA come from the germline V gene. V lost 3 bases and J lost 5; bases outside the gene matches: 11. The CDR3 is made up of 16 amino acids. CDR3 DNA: TGTGCCAGCAGCTTGGTTGTTAGGACAGGGAGTACTGAAGCTTTCTTT. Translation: CASSLVVRTGSTEAFF.

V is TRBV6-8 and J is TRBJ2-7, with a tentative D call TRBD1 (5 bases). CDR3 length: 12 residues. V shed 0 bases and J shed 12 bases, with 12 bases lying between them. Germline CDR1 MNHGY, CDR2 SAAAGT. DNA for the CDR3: TGTGCCAGCAGTTACTCAGGGGATTTCGCGTACTTC. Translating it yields CASSYSGDFAYF.

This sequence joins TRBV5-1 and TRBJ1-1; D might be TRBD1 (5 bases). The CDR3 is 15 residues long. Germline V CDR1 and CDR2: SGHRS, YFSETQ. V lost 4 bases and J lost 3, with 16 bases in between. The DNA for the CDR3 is TGCGCCAGCAGCCTCGGACACCTTGGGGACACTGAAGCTTTCTTT. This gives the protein CASSLGHLGDTEAFF.

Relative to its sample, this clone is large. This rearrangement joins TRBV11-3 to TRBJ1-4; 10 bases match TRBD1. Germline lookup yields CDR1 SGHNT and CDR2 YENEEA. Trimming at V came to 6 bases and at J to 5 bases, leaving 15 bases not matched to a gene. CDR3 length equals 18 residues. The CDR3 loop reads CASRPGTGVKLMNEKLFF. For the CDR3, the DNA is TGTGCCAGCAGACCCGGGACAGGGGTTAAATTGATGAATGAAAAACTGTTTTTT.

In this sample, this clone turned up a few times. CDR3 residues: CASSRGLAGQETQYF. The CDR3 DNA reads TGTGCCAGCTCACGCGGACTAGCCGGTCAAGAGACCCAGTACTTC. The chain recombines TRBV18 with TRBJ2-5; 8 bases match TRBD2. CDR1 is KGHSH and CDR2 is LQKENI in the germline V gene. V was clipped by 4 bases and J by 2 bases; unmatched bases: 6. This CDR3 spans 15 amino acids.

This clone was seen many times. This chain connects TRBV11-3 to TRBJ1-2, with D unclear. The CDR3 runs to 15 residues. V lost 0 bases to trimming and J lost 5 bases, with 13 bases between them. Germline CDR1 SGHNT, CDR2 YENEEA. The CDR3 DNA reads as TGTGCCAGCAGCTTAGACAGGCGCCTTCGATATGGCTACACCTTC. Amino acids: CASSLDRRLRYGYTF. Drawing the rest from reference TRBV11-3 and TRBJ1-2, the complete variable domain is EAGVVQSPRYKIIEKKQPVAFWCNPISGHNTLYWYLQNLGQGPELLIRYENEEAVDDSQLPKDRFSAERLKGVDSTLKIQPAELGDSAVYLCASSLDRRLRYGYTFGSGTRLTVV.

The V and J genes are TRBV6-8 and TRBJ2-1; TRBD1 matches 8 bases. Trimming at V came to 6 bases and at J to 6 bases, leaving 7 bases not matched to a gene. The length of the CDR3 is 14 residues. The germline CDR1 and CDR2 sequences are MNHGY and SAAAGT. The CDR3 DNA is TGTGCCAGCAGAAGACAGGGGCTATTCAATGAGCAGTTCTTC. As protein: CASRRQGLFNEQFF.

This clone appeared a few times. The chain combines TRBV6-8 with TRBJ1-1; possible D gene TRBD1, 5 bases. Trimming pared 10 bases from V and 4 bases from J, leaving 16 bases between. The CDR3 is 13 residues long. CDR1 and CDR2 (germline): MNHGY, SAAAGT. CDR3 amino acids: CAISQGGGTEAFF. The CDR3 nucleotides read TGTGCCATCAGCCAAGGCGGGGGCACTGAAGCTTTCTTT.

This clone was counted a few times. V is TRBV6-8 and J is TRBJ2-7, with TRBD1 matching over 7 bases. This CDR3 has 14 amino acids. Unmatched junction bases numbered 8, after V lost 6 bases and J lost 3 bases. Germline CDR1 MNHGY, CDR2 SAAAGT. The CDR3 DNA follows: TGTGCCAGCAGGCAACAGGGGAGAGGCTACGAGCAGTACTTC. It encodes CASRQQGRGYEQYF.